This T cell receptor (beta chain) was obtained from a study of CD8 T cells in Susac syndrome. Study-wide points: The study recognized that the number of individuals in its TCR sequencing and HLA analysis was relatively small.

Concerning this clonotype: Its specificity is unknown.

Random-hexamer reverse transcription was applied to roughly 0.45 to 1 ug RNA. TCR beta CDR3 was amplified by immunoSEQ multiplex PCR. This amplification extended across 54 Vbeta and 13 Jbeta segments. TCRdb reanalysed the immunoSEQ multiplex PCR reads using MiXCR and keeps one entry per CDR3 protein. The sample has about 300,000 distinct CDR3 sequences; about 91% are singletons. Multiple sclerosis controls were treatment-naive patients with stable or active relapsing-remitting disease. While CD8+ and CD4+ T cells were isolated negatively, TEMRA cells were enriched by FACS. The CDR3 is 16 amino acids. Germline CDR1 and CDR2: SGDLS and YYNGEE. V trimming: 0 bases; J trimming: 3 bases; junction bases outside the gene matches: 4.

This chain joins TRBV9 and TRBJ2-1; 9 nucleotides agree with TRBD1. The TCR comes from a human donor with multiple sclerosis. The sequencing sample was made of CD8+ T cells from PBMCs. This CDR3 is CASSVAGDRVYNEQFF. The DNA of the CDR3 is TGTGCCAGCAGCGTAGCAGGGGACAGGGTCTACAATGAGCAGTTCTTC. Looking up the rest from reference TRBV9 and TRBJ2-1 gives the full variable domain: DSGVTQTPKHLITATGQRVTLRCSPRSGDLSVYWYQQSLDQGLQFLIQYYNGEERAKGNILERFSAQQFPDLHSELNLSSLELGDSALYFCASSVAGDRVYNEQFFGPGTRLTVL.